This T cell receptor (beta chain) was captured by sequencing in a study of T cells in Graves' hyperthyroidism and ophthalmopathy. Study at large: Peripheral blood specimens were obtained at initial diagnosis, prior to any treatment.

This clonotype was seen many times. The ends were cut back, 5 bases at V and 4 bases at J, with 20 bases in the middle. From germline, CDR1 is SQVTM and CDR2 ANQGSEA. The CDR3 runs to 15 residues. Amplification of TCR beta CDR3 regions was performed using RNA transcripts as template. The HTBI primer set was used in a first-round RT-PCR of the TCR CDR3. TCRdb itself ran the multiplex PCR reads through MiXCR, one entry per CDR3 protein. The sample holds approximately 740,000 distinct CDR3 sequences; 11% to 15% are singletons and the top ten take roughly a tenth. The clonotype originates from a woman younger than 35 with Graves' hyperthyroidism. The V call is TRBV29-1, the J call TRBJ2-5, with D perhaps TRBD1 or TRBD2 (6 bases each). Material: blood. CDR3 nucleotide sequence: TGCAGCGTTAGTGGCCTCGGGGGCTCAAGAGAGACCCAGTACTTC. Residues: CSVSGLGGSRETQYF.